This T cell receptor beta chain appears in the sequencing data of a study of T cells after yellow fever vaccination. TCRdb ran MiXCR on the 5' RACE reads and lists one entry per CDR3 protein. The data contain about 320,000 distinct CDR3 sequences, roughly 4.3% of them singletons. This clonotype was seen at least ten times. The antigen is undetermined. Germline loops: CDR1 SQVTM, CDR2 ANQGSEA. This CDR3 has 15 amino acids. With V trimmed by 7 bases and J by 1 base, 10 bases remained unmatched. General study findings and limits: Relatively few clonotypes were ones that appeared in both CD4 and CD8 compartments. Once the booster was given, most primary-vaccination clones reappeared, at 95% to 97% for CD4 and more than 85% for CD8.

This receptor was identified in a man between 18 and 35 years old who received the YFV17D yellow fever vaccine. The source was PBMCs, collected 15 days after the yellow fever booster vaccination. The chain couples TRBV29-1 to TRBJ1-1, with 9 nucleotides matching TRBD1. CDR3 nucleotides: TGCAGCGCCGAAGGGACAGGGATAGGGAACACTGAAGCTTTCTTT. Protein product: CSAEGTGIGNTEAFF.